This T cell receptor (beta chain) emerged from a study of beta chain features in type 1 diabetes. Study outcomes and limitations: Researchers could not determine here whether HLA type influences TCRB rearrangement. Among patients with Type 1 diabetes, TCRB CDR3s were moderately but significantly shorter in every one of the four CD4+ subsets.

CD4+ cells of the naive, central memory, regulatory and stem cell-like memory types were sorted via CD45RO/CCR7/CD25/CD127/CD95/CD27. Purities in excess of 95% were seen in all sorted populations. Note on this clone: Its cognate antigen is unknown.

Expressed TCRB transcripts got sequenced, as all isolated RNA was reverse transcribed. The method was immunoSEQ multiplex PCR; TCRdb's version includes in-frame clones alone and lacks a portion of them. The repertoire has 500,000 to 800,000 clones, over 10% of them found once; the top ten carry more than 0.09%. V was clipped by 5 bases and J by 7 bases, with 21 bases between them. The CDR3 totals 16 residues. The germline V gene encodes CDR1 SEHNR and CDR2 FQNEAQ (reference sequence). V usage is TRBV7-9 and J usage is TRBJ1-5; D gene uncertain. The receptor was derived from a man aged 25 to 40 with type 1 diabetes. The sample comprised naive CD4+ T cells from blood. The CDR3 nucleotides read TGTGCCAGCAGCCCTGAAGGGAGCAATGGAGGACAGCCCCAGCATTTT. It yields the protein CASSPEGSNGGQPQHF.